This T cell receptor beta chain was found in a study of shared T cell receptors in the human thymus (dated by TCRdb to the early 2020s). In terms of the full investigation: The study examined how the human thymus generates shared, self-reactive T-cell receptor alpha chains.

The CDR3, from cysteine to phenylalanine, totals 13 residues. The CDR3 DNA has 39 bases and is translated from base 1. As encoded in the germline V gene, CDR1 is MNHNS while CDR2 is SASEGT. V is cut back by 7 bases and J by 2 bases, with 5 bases in the junction unmatched. The receptor library was made with the immunoSEQ multiplex PCR assay. TCRdb stores this immuneACCESS table with in-frame sequences only. Part of the clones is absent; in the studies checked, under half of the shortfall reflects unresolved V genes, and no reason is known for the rest. In all, the sample holds about 660,000 clones, and 70% to 90% of those were seen once. The ten largest account for about 0.01% of the sample. Details on this clone: The antigen it binds to is not known. No qualities accompany the bases; no much larger clone lies one base away.

This sample was shared with a second study, whose subject was human thymus T cells. From that second study: The donors were immunologically healthy infants in Finland who had open corrective cardiac surgery for congenital heart defects. The thymus tissue came from surgical resects taken out during corrective cardiac surgery. V and J gene segment usage appeared biased in both thymic and peripheral blood repertoires. The related research reported highly overlapping thymic TCR repertoires among unrelated individuals. TCR alpha and beta repertoires from roughly 8 infant thymus samples and a few related peripheral blood samples were characterized in the study. The cohort included several male and a couple of female infants, with donor ages spanning 7 to 244 days. Thymocytes were freed from the tissue by mechanical means and kept at -70 degrees C as pellets of roughly 9-30 million cells. Genomic DNA was extracted from frozen cell pellets with a QIAsymphony instrument. TCRB and TCRAD loci were amplified from a standardized quantity of quality-controlled genomic DNA using the immunoSEQ multiplex PCR assay. Amplicons spanned the V(D)J region at a length sufficient to cover the CDR3 and identify V and J genes. Through the commercial immunoSEQ service, the amplicons were sequenced on an Illumina platform. Primer bias and sequencing errors were corrected as previously described, and TCRAD and TCRB were defined on the basis of the IMGT database. The repertoires were analysed using immunoSEQ Analyzer 3.0 and VDJTools for basic statistics, V/J segment usage, diversity estimates, rarefaction and pairwise overlap. To estimate diversity, the Chao1, ChaoE, Efron-Thisted, Shannon and inverse Simpson indices were applied, and diversity was also estimated on datasets down-sampled to the smallest sample. For repertoire overlap, CDR3 nucleotide sequence, V gene and J gene had to match strictly, and clustering was done by Jaccard-based multidimensional scaling. On average, thymus samples gave 650,000 to 850,000 unique TCRB clonotypes, whereas blood samples gave about 84,000.

The receptor was isolated from a boy under two years old with a congenital heart defect. Donor details come from another sample of the same person, matched by shared clones. The sequence links TRBV6-1 to TRBJ2-7, and 7 junction bases match TRBD1. Sequences were obtained from thymocytes. The CDR3 region reads CASTPGQAYEQYF. The nucleotide sequence is given as TGTGCCAGCACCCCCGGACAGGCCTACGAGCAGTACTTC.